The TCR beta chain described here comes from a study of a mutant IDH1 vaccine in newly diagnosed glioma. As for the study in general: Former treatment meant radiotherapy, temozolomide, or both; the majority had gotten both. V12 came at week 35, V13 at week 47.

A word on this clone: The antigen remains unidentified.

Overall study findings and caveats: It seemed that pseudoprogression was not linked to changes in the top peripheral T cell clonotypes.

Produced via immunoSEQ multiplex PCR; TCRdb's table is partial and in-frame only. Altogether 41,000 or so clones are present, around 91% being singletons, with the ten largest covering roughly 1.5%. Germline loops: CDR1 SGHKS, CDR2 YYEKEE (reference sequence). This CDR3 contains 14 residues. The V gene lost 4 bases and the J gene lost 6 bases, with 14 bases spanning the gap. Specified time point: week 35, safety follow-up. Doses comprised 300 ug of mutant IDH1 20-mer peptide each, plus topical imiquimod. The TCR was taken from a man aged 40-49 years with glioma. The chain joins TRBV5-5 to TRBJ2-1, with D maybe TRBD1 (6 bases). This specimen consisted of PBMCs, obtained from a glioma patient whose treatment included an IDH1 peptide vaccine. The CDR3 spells CASSPRTDRNEQFF. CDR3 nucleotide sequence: TGTGCCAGCAGCCCCCGGACAGACCGCAATGAGCAGTTCTTC.